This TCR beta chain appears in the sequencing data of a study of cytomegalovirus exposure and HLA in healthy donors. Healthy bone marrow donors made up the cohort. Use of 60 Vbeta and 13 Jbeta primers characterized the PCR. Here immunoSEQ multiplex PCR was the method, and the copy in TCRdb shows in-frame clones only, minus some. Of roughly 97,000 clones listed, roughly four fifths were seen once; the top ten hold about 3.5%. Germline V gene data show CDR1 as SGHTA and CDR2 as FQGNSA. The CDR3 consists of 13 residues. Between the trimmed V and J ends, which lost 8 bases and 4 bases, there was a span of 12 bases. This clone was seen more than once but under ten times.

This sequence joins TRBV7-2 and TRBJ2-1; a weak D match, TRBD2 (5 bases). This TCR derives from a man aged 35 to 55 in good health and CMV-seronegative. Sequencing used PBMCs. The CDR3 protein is CASGPRGYNEQFF. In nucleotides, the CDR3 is TGTGCCAGCGGACCCCGGGGTTACAATGAGCAGTTCTTC. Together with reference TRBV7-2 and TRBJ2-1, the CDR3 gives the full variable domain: GAGVSQSPSNKVTEKGKDVELRCDPISGHTALYWYRQSLGQGLEFLIYFQGNSAPDKSGLPSDRFSAERTGGSVSTLTIQRTQQEDSAVYLCASGPRGYNEQFFGPGTRLTVL.